These T cell receptor beta chains were read from a single sample in a study of T-cell memory formation after mild COVID-19. One entry per CDR3 protein, called by TCRdb with MiXCR from the 5' RACE reads. The table records roughly 100,000 distinct CDR3 sequences, 15% to 20% of them present only once. The specimen sequenced was PBMCs or a T cell subset sorted from them (not recorded which). Receptor source: an adult woman who had mild COVID-19 (a few samples of this study predate the infection). Cell type and time point are not known. CDR3s leave out the opening cysteine and the closing phenylalanine or tryptophan.

J gene: TRBJ1-1; CDR3 length: 13; V gene: TRBV6-5; CDR3 protein: ASSFLGGENTEAF
J gene: TRBJ1-2; CDR3 length: 11; V gene: TRBV6-5; CDR3 protein: ASSPFSSYGYT
J gene: TRBJ2-1; CDR3 length: 15; V gene: TRBV7-9; CDR3 protein: ASSLTGTGSSYNEQF
J gene: TRBJ2-3; CDR3 length: 16; V gene: TRBV7-2; CDR3 protein: ASSLSLFARGETDTQY
J gene: TRBJ2-7; CDR3 length: 10; V gene: TRBV6-1; CDR3 protein: ASMTGRYEQY
J gene: TRBJ2-1; CDR3 length: 12; V gene: TRBV12-3/TRBV12-4; CDR3 protein: ASSRDKSGNEQF
J gene: TRBJ1-2; CDR3 length: 15; V gene: TRBV27; CDR3 protein: ASSLNGWSARYYGYT
J gene: TRBJ2-3; CDR3 length: 14; V gene: TRBV4-2; CDR3 protein: ASSQEPGSSTDTQY
J gene: TRBJ1-1; CDR3 length: 10; V gene: TRBV29-1; CDR3 protein: SVVPYGTEAF
J gene: TRBJ2-1; CDR3 length: 13; V gene: TRBV5-1; CDR3 protein: ASSLFAGDYNEQF
J gene: TRBJ2-2; CDR3 length: 12; V gene: TRBV3-1; CDR3 protein: ASSQDPAPGELF
J gene: TRBJ2-7; CDR3 length: 14; V gene: TRBV7-9; CDR3 protein: ASSSPQRDRGDEQY
J gene: TRBJ2-5; CDR3 length: 14; V gene: TRBV7-9; CDR3 protein: ASSLGVTQYQETQY
J gene: TRBJ2-5; CDR3 length: 13; V gene: TRBV7-8; CDR3 protein: ASSYQRGDQETQY
J gene: TRBJ1-2; CDR3 length: 13; V gene: TRBV6-5; CDR3 protein: ASSYTGTDLYGYT
J gene: TRBJ2-3; CDR3 length: 12; V gene: TRBV12-3/TRBV12-4; CDR3 protein: ASSSPYGTDTQY
J gene: TRBJ2-3; CDR3 length: 11; V gene: TRBV7-3; CDR3 protein: ASSPISTDTQY
J gene: TRBJ2-7; CDR3 length: 16; V gene: TRBV2; CDR3 protein: ASSDGFASGRLHYEQY
J gene: TRBJ1-5; CDR3 length: 11; V gene: TRBV7-9; CDR3 protein: ASSGGGNQPQH
J gene: TRBJ1-1; CDR3 length: 12; V gene: TRBV4-3; CDR3 protein: ASSQETRPAEAF
J gene: TRBJ2-3; CDR3 length: 14; V gene: TRBV20-1; CDR3 protein: SANGLAGAGTDTQY
J gene: TRBJ1-4; CDR3 length: 17; V gene: TRBV12-3/TRBV12-4; CDR3 protein: ASSYQRHRGLLTNEKLF
J gene: TRBJ1-5; CDR3 length: 12; V gene: TRBV27; CDR3 protein: ASSFYRGHQPQH
J gene: TRBJ2-3; CDR3 length: 12; V gene: TRBV27; CDR3 protein: ASSRRAGTDTQY
J gene: TRBJ2-1; CDR3 length: 12; V gene: TRBV12-5; CDR3 protein: ASGLGLGIDEQF
J gene: TRBJ1-2; CDR3 length: 19; V gene: TRBV6-2/TRBV6-3; CDR3 protein: ASSYSPEFPLGTGQNYGYT
J gene: TRBJ2-7; CDR3 length: 13; V gene: TRBV11-3; CDR3 protein: ASSVGWGGPYEQY
J gene: TRBJ2-7; CDR3 length: 13; V gene: TRBV2; CDR3 protein: ASSGDGKGYYEQY